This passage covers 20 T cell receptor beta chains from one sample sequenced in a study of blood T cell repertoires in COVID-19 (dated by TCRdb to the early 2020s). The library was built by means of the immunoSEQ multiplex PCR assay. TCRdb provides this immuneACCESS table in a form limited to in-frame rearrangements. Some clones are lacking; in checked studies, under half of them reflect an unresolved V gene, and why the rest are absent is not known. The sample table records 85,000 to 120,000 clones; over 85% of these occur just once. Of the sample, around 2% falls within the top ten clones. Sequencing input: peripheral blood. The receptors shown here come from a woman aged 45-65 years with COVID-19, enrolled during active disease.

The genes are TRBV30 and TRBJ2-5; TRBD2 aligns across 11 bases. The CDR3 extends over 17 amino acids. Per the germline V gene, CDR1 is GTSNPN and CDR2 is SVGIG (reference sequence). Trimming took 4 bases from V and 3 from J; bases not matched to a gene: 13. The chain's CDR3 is CAWNGGLAGGFKETQYF. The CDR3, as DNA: TGTGCCTGGAACGGGGGCCTAGCGGGGGGTTTTAAAGAGACCCAGTACTTC.

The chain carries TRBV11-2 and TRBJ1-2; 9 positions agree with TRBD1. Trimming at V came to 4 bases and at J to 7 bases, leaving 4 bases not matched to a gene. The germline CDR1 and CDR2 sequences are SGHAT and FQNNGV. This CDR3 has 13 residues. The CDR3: CASSYGQGSGYTF. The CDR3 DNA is TGTGCCAGCAGCTACGGACAGGGGTCTGGCTACACCTTC.

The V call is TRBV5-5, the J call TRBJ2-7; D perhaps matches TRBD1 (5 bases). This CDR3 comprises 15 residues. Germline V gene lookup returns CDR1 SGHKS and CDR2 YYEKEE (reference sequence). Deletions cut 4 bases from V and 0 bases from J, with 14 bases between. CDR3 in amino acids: CASSPGPLSSYEQYF. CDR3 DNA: TGTGCCAGCAGCCCAGGGCCGCTGAGCTCCTACGAGCAGTACTTC.

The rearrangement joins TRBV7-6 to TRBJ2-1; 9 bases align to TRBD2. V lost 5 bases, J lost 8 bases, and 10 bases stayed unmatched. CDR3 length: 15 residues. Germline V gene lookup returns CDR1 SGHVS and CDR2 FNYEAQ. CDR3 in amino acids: CASSPRSGGTDEQFF. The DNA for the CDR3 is TGTGCCAGCAGCCCCCGTAGCGGGGGAACAGATGAGCAGTTCTTC.

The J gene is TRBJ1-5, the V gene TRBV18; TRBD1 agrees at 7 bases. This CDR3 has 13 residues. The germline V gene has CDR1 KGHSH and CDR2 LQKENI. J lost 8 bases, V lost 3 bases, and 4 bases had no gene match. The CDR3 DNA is TGTGCCAGCTCACCCCGACAGGGCGAGCCCCAGCATTTT. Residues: CASSPRQGEPQHF.

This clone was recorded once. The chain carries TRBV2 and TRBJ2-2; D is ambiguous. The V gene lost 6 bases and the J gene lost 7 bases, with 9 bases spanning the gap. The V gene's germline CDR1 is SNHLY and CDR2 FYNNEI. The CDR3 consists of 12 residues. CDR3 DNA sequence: TGTGCCAGCAGGCTATATGACGGGGAGCTGTTTTTT. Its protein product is CASRLYDGELFF. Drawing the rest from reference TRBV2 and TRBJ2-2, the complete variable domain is EPEVTQTPSHQVTQMGQEVILRCVPISNHLYFYWYRQILGQKVEFLVSFYNNEISEKSEIFDDQFSVERPDGSNFTLKIRSTKLEDSAMYFCASRLYDGELFFGEGSRLTVL.

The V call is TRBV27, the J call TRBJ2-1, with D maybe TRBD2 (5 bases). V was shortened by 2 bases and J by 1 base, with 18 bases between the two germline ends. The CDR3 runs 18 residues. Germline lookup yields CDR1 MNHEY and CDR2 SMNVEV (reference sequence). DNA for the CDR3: TGTGCCAGCAGTTTAATTAGCCGGGGAGTAGGATCCTACAATGAGCAGTTCTTC. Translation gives CASSLISRGVGSYNEQFF.

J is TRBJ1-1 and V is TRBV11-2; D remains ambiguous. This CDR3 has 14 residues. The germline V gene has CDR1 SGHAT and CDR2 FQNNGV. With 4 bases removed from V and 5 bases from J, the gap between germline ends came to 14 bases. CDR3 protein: CASSSGWRETEAFF. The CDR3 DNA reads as TGTGCCAGCAGCTCGGGGTGGAGGGAGACTGAAGCTTTCTTT.

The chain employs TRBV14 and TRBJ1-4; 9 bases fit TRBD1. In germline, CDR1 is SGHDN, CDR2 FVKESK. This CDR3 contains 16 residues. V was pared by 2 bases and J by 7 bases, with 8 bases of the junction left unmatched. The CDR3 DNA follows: TGTGCCAGCAGCCAACTACCGGGACAGGGCCTTGAAAAACTGTTTTTT. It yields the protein CASSQLPGQGLEKLFF.

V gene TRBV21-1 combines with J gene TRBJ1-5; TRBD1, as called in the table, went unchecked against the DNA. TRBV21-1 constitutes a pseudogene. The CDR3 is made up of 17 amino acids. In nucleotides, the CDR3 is TGTGCCAGCACCGCGCTCCAGGGGAAGGAGCGGAATCAGCCCCAGCATTTT. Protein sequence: CASTALQGKERNQPQHF.

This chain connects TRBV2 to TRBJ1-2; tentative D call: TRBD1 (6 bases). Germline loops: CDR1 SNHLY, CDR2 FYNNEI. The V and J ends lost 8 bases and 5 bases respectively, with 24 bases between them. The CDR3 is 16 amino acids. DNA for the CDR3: TGTGCCAGCCACATTGGGGGGGCACACCATCTATATGGCTACACCTTC. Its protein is CASHIGGAHHLYGYTF.

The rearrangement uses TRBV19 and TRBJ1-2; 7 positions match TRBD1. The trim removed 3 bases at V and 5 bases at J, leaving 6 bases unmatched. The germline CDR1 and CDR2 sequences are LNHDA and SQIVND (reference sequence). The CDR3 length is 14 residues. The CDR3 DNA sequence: TGTGCCAGTAGTATCGGGACAGCAATGTATGGCTACACCTTC. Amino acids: CASSIGTAMYGYTF.

CDR3 sequence reads: CASSMAQGGNYGYTF. CDR3 nucleotides: TGTGCCAGTAGTATGGCACAGGGAGGGAACTATGGCTACACCTTC. The J gene is TRBJ1-2, the V gene TRBV19; D possibly corresponds to TRBD1 (6 bases). CDR3 size: 15 residues. With 3 bases removed from V and 2 bases from J, the gap between germline ends came to 13 bases. Germline V CDR1 and CDR2: LNHDA, SQIVND (reference sequence).

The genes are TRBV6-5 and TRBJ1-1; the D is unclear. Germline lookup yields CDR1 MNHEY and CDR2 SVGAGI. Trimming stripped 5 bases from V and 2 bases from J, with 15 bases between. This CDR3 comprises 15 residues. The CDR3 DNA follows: TGTGCCAGCAGTATCTCCGGGAGGATAAACACTGAAGCTTTCTTT. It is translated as CASSISGRINTEAFF.

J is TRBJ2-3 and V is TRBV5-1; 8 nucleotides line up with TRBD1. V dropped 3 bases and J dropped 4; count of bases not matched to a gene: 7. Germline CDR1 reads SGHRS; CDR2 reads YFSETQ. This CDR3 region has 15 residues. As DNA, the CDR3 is TGCGCCAGCAGCTGGACAGGGCCTCCCGCAGATACGCAGTATTTT. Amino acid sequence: CASSWTGPPADTQYF.

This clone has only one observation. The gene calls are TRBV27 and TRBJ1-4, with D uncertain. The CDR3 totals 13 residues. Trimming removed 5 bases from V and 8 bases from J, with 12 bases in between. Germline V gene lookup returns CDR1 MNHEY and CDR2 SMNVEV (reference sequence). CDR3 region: CASSPMNREKLFF. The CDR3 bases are TGTGCCAGCAGTCCCATGAATCGGGAAAAACTGTTTTTT.

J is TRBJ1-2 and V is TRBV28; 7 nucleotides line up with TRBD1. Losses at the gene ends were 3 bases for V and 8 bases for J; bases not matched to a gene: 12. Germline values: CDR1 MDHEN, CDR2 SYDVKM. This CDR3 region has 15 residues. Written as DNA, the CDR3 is TGTGCCAGCAGTTTGTCGGAGACAGGGCCAGGCGGCTACACCTTC. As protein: CASSLSETGPGGYTF.

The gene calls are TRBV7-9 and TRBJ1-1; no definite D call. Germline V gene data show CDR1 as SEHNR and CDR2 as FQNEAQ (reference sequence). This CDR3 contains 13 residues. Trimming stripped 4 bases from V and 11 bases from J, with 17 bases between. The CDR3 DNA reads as TGTGCCAGCAGCTCGAATGAGGCGGGGAGGGCTTTCTTT. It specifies CASSSNEAGRAFF.

CDR3 region: CASSSLPSGGGRVGSPLHF. The CDR3 nucleotides read TGTGCCAGCAGCTCATTGCCCTCCGGGGGGGGGAGAGTAGGATCACCCCTCCACTTT. This chain links TRBV7-2 with TRBJ1-6, with a tentative D call TRBD1 (5 bases). The CDR3 totals 19 residues. CDR1 is SGHTA, CDR2 FQGNSA, per germline. Trimming left V 4 bases short and J 10 bases short, with 29 bases between.

CDR3 nucleotides: TGTGCCAGCAGCCAGCAGCCTTGGACAGGGCCCCTCTACGAGCAGTACGTC. Amino acid sequence: CASSQQPWTGPLYEQYV. The chain couples TRBV7-9 to TRBJ2-7; TRBD1 agrees at 8 bases. CDR3 size: 17 residues. Trimming removed 5 bases from V and 3 bases from J; junction bases left unmatched: 15. Germline V lookup: CDR1 SEHNR, CDR2 FQNEAQ (reference sequence).